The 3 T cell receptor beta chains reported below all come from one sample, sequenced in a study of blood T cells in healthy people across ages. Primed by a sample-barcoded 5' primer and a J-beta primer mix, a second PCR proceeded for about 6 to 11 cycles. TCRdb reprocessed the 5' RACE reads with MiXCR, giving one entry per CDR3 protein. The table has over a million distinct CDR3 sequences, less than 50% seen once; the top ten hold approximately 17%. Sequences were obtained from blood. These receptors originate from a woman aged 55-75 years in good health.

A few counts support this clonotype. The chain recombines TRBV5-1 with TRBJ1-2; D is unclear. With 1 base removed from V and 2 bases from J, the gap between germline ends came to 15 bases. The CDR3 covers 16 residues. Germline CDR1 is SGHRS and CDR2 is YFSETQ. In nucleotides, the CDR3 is TGCGCCAGCAGCTTGTGGGTCCCGGGCGACAACTATGGCTACACCTTC. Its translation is CASSLWVPGDNYGYTF.

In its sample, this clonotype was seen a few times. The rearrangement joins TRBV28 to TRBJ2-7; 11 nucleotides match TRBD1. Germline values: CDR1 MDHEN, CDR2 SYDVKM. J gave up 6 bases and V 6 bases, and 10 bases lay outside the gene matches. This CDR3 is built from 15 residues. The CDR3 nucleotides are TGTGCCAGCAGCAAGCGGACAGGGGGCATTGCCGAGCAGTACTTC. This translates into CASSKRTGGIAEQYF.

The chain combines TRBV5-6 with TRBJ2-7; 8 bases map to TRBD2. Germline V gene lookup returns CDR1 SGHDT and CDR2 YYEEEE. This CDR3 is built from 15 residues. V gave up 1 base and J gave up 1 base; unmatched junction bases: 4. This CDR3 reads CASSLRLAYSYEQYF. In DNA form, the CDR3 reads TGTGCCAGCAGCTTGAGACTAGCGTATTCCTACGAGCAGTACTTC.